The T cell receptor beta chain described here comes from a study of cytomegalovirus exposure and HLA in healthy donors (dated by TCRdb to 2015 to 2018). General notes on the study: According to an earlier analysis of 550 to 700 of the donors, some 170 million T cells yielded 117 million unique TCR beta sequences and 276 Gb of sequence data. On average, around 200,000 unique TCR beta nucleotide sequences were sequenced per donor among a few hundred genotyped donors of the cohort, with roughly 18% of those sequences being non-productive. Donor age, sex, ethnicity and CMV serostatus were compiled alongside the repertoire data. The study profiled the T cell repertoires of under 700 subjects by immunosequencing and related them to cytomegalovirus serostatus. HLA typing covered class I and class II loci at four-digit resolution. The number of typed donors differed by locus: about 620-630 for A, B, C, DRB1 and DQB1; some 500 for DQA1; around 580 for DPA1; and around 490 for DPB1. The aim of the study was to test whether cataloging public T cell receptors could identify signatures of past pathogen exposure. High-throughput TCR immunosequencing, statistical association of individual TCRs with disease status, and machine learning were combined to predict cytomegalovirus infection status. Along with the roughly 700-subject first cohort, a separate validation cohort of over a hundred different subjects was used. The later analysis used no new phenotypic data to find candidate immune exposures, relying instead on TCR beta sequences and their occurrence across donors. Every repertoire in the discovery cohort had been generated on one and the same sequencing platform. Because of strong linkage in the cohort, a handful of DR-DQ haplotypes were treated as single units for association and clustering. An early release that covered more than 550 HLA-typed donors contained approximately 300 gigabases of sequencing data and roughly 84 million unique TCR sequences. Genome-wide SNP genotypes for about 65% of the 666 donors were used in a later genetic analysis, which treated that subset as a discovery cohort. To study patterns of TCR occurrence, a later analysis re-analyzed previously published TCR beta repertoires from around 670 donors and added high-resolution HLA genotyping. The genetic ancestry cluster associated with self-reported Caucasian donors included about 81% of the roughly 400 genotyped donors. An earlier analysis of roughly 580 of the donors used high-throughput TCR beta sequencing to judge whether each TCR beta V gene segment behaved as functional or pseudogenic. What the authors observed across the whole study: Cytomegalovirus status was reported to be diagnosed by the classifier with high specificity and sensitivity in both the original and validation cohorts. Linkage disequilibrium might explain the correlated functional status among segregating V segments, but an unknown experimental factor could not be excluded. According to the authors, the approach could potentially be generalized to other disease states and immunological phenotypes. At a false discovery rate of 0.05, a later analysis linked about 17,000 TCR beta sequences to specific HLA alleles. An association between a missense DCLRE1C variant and V-gene and J-gene trimming of TCR beta chains was found in a later genetic analysis and replicated in an independent cohort. Most TCR sequences were observed very rarely across donors, whereas some public TCRs were present in many individuals. A later analysis reported that several top co-occurrence clusters appeared linked to parvovirus B19, influenza, CMV and Epstein-Barr virus. A later analysis found that TCR association rates varied across HLA loci, with DRB1 alleles showing the most associated TCRs and HLA-C alleles the fewest. For the cohort, immune exposure information was limited to CMV serostatus. Assigning TCR associations to individual alleles was difficult when HLA alleles, especially DR and DQ, strongly co-occurred. The presence/absence analyses assumed that sequencing depth was roughly uniform across donors, and that assumption may not be true. A further reported finding was that TCR beta sequences accurately predicted the HLA-A and HLA-B alleles for most subjects in the first cohort. Some IMGT-functional V segments, including TRBV6-2 and TRBV6-3, could not be distinguished by the 87-base-pair reads and were therefore excluded. According to a later analysis, most CMV-associated TCR beta chains appeared to be HLA-restricted, and the HLA associations seemed to be driven largely by CMV exposure. In this cohort, only TCR beta chains were sequenced, and detectable features were limited by the absence of alpha or paired-chain data. In a later analysis, HLA-associated TCR beta chains were found to be more clonally expanded and to have lower generation probabilities than equally common non-associated chains. The earlier analysis of some 540 of the donors excluded roughly 17 rarely observed V segments, including chromosome 9 orphons, because counts were too low. In an earlier analysis of around 500 of the donors, most TCR beta V segments appeared in productive rearrangements about 87% or about 30% of the time, broadly matching IMGT annotations. A group of highly shared sequence variants was considered likely to be a technical artifact of the sequencing pipeline. In a later genetic analysis, fewer N-insertions in productive TCRs were reported among donors in an Asian-associated ancestry cluster than the roughly 640-donor mean. HLA typing was unavailable for some donors at each locus, so association tests used only the typed subset. Three of the identified cytomegalovirus-associated TCR beta chains were confirmed in vitro to be specific for cytomegalovirus antigens. In the study, 150 to 200 TCR beta chains were listed as associated with cytomegalovirus.

Concerning this clone: It has no known antigen specificity. No clone much larger than this one lies a single base away; base qualities are absent.

Library creation used the immunoSEQ multiplex PCR assay. The multiplex PCR relied on a mix of 60 forward primers for TCR Vbeta segments and 13 reverse primers for TCR Jbeta segments. A multiplex PCR assay on genomic DNA amplified the CDR3 region of rearranged TCR beta genes. On the Illumina HiSeq System, the amplified TCR beta libraries were sequenced as 87-base-pair reads. The source study handled its data this way. Across the 500 to 700 repertoires, a later analysis counted roughly 77 million unique TCR beta chains, around 11 million of which were shared by at least two donors. Raw reads were error-corrected and collapsed into unique sequences with a nearest-neighbor algorithm that merged closely related sequences to remove PCR and sequencing errors. Alignment of CDR3 sequences to IMGT reference sequences was used to assign V, D and J gene segments. For a sequence to be retained, a match of at least six nucleotides was required to both a V gene segment and a J gene segment. A rearrangement was called productive if the CDR3 had no stop codons and remained in frame with V and J, and every other rearrangement was called non-productive. CDR3 was defined according to IMGT convention as the region running from the second conserved V-encoded cysteine to the conserved J-encoded phenylalanine. Sequences without an unambiguous match to a single V gene segment were excluded from the earlier analysis of about 640 of the donors. In an earlier analysis of more than 500 of the donors, a V segment was called functional when productive rearrangements were above 56.7%, and segregating when the standard deviation between donors exceeded 5%. A statistical classification framework was developed to diagnose cytomegalovirus status using the catalog of TCR beta chain sequences. V and J gene assignment, in a later analysis, came from comparing TCR nucleotide sequences with IMGT/GENE-DB human TR gene sequences. The TCRdist pipeline was used in a later analysis to assign CDR3 sequences and most-parsimonious VDJ recombination scenarios. In a later analysis, every TCR beta chain was defined by the combination of its CDR3 amino acid sequence and its V-gene family, and reads without a unique V-gene family were dropped. To address suspected cross-contamination and a sequencing artifact, a later analysis removed around 590 highly shared, low-generation-probability nucleotide sequences. In a later analysis, a clonal expansion index for each public chain was calculated from normalized within-repertoire ranks of inferred template counts. Generation probabilities in a later analysis came from a VDJ recombination model fitted to out-of-frame rearrangements, and those results were checked against IGoR. In a later analysis, TCR-TCR, TCR-HLA and TCR-CMV co-occurrence was scored with hypergeometric tests, and a repertoire-size bias correction was applied to TCR pairs. A later analysis estimated false discovery rates by permuting HLA or CMV assignments 20 times. In a later analysis, co-occurring TCRs were grouped using DBSCAN, and TCRdist sequence similarity was added for clustering within HLA-allele-positive subsets. Repertoires with fewer than 30,000 or more than 120,000 public chains, plus five repertoires with anomalous nucleotide sharing, were excluded from co-occurrence clustering. TCRdb's version of the immuneACCESS table is confined to in-frame rearrangements and falls short of the full clone set. An unresolved V gene accounts for under half of the shortfall where checked; the remainder is of unknown origin. The V and J calls and clone size were taken over from that table, and D and trimming were inferred from the DNA. For this sample the table gives roughly 120,000 clones, of which 73% were detected only once. Around 5% of the sample lies in the top ten.

Including the terminal cysteine and phenylalanine, the CDR3 comprises 16 residues. CDR3 DNA is the only sequence kept; it has 48 bases, read in frame from the first base. CDR1 and CDR2 are read off the germline V gene (reference sequence) as GTSNPN and SVGIG. The cohort consisted of 666 healthy bone marrow donors. At the time of sampling, all cohort members were nominally healthy, though unrecorded immune exposures were likely present. The donor was CMV seropositive and belonged to the group of over 250 seropositive cohort members. Each donor provided a peripheral blood sample, and peripheral blood mononuclear cells were used for TCR beta sequencing. Genomic DNA was extracted from the blood cell samples with the Qiagen DNeasy Blood Extraction Kit.

Sequenced sample: PBMCs. The V and J segments used are TRBV30 and TRBJ2-5; 8 central bases correspond to TRBD1. The J call may be faulty, since TRBJ2-7 better matches the DNA end. This receptor was identified in a man aged 60 to 75 in good health and CMV-seropositive. The bases read TGTGCCTGGAGTTTACGGACAGGGAGTGGTATCTACGAGCAGTACTTC. This gives the protein CAWSLRTGSGIYEQYF.